This TCR beta chain was found in a study of OX40 agonist ivuxolimab in advanced cancers. Study as a whole: Patients received ivuxolimab, an agonistic anti-OX40 (CD134) antibody. Prior therapy, whether anti-PD-1, anti-PD-L1 or anti-CTLA-4, was allowed, and about 40% had some. Points from the study as a whole: On average, CD8+ T cells showed a greater number of expanded clones than CD4+.

At cycle 4 day 1, cycle 7 day 1, and baseline, blood was sampled. TCRdb's copy holds only in-frame clones and misses some; the assay was immunoSEQ multiplex PCR. The table shows 40,000 to 45,000 clones, with 75% to 85% occurring only once. This CDR3 has 14 amino acids. V lost 6 bases to trimming and J lost 2 bases, with 16 bases between them. CDR1 and CDR2 from the germline V gene are SQVTM and ANQGSEA. This clone was observed a few times. Its antigen is unidentified. The specimen was CD4+ or CD8+ T cells sorted from blood, collected in a trial of the OX40 agonist ivuxolimab. This clonotype originated in an adult with an advanced solid tumor such as melanoma, head and neck, liver or kidney cancer. The gene calls are TRBV29-1 and TRBJ1-2; possibly TRBD1 for D (5 bases). CDR3 region: CSVDGPGVNYGYTF. The CDR3 DNA reads TGCAGCGTCGATGGTCCGGGGGTCAACTATGGCTACACCTTC.